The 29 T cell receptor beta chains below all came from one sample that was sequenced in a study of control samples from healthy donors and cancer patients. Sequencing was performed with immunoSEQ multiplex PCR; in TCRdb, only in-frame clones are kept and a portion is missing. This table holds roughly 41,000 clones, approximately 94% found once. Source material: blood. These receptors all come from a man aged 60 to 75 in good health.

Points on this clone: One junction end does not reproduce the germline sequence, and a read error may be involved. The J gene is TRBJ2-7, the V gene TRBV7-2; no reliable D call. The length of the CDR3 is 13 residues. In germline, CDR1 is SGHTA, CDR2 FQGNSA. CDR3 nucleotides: TGTGCCAGCACCTTACCCCCCCTATACGAGCAGTACTTC. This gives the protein CASTLPPLYEQYF.

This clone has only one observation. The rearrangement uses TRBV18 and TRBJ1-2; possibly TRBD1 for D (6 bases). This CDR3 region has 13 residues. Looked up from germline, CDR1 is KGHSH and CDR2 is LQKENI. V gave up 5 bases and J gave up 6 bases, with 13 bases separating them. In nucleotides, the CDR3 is TGTGCCAGCTCATTTAAGTCAGGGGATGGCTACACCTTC. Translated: CASSFKSGDGYTF.

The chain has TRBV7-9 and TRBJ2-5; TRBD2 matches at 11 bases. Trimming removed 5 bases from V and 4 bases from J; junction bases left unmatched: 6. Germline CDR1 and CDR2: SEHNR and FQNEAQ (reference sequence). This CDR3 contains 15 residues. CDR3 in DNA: TGTGCCAGCAGCGACATACTAGCGGGAGCAGAGACCCAGTACTTC. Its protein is CASSDILAGAETQYF. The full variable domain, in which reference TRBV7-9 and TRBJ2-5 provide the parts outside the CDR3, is DTGVSQNPRHKITKRGQNVTFRCDPISEHNRLYWYRQTLGQGPEFLTYFQNEAQLEKSRLLSDRFSAERPKGSFSTLEIQRTEQGDSAMYLCASSDILAGAETQYFGPGTRLLVL.

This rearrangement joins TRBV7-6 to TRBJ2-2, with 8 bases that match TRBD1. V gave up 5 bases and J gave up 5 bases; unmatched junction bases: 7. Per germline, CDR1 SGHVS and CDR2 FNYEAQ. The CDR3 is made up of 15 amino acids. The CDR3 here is CASSPTGGGTGELFF. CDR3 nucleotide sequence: TGTGCCAGCAGCCCCACAGGGGGTGGGACCGGGGAGCTGTTTTTT.

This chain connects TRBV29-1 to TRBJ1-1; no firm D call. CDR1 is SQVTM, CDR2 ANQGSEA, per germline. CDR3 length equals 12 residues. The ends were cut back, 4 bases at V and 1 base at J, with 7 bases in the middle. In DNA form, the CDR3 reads TGCAGCGTTGTTCCGGGGAACACTGAAGCTTTCTTT. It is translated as CSVVPGNTEAFF.

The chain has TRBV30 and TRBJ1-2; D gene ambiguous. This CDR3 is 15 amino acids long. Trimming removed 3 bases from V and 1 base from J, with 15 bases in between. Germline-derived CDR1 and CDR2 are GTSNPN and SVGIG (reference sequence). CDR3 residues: CAWSLRLGINYGYTF. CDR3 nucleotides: TGTGCCTGGAGCCTCCGACTGGGTATTAACTATGGCTACACCTTC.

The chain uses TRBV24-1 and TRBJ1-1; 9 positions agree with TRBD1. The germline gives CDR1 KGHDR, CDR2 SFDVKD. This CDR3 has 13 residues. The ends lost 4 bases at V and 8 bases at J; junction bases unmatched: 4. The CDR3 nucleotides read TGTGCCACCAGTGACCGGGACAGGGAAGAAGCTTTCTTT. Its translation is CATSDRDREEAFF.

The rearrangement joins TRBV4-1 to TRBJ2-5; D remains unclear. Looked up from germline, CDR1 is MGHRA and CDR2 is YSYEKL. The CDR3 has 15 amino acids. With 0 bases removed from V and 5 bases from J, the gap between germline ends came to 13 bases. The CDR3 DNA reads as TGCGCCAGCAGCCAAGAGCCCAGCCCCGGGGAGACCCAGTACTTC. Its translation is CASSQEPSPGETQYF.

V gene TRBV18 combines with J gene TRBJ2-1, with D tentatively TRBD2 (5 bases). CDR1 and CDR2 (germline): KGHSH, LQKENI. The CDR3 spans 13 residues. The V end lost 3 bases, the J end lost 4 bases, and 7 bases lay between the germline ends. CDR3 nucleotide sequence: TGTGCCAGCTCACCTCCGGGATACAATGAGCAGTTCTTC. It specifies CASSPPGYNEQFF.

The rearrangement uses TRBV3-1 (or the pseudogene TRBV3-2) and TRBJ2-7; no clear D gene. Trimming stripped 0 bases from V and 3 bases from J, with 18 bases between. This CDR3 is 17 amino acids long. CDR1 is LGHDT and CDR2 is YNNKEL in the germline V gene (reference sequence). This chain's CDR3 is CASSQDPVLRLVYEQYF. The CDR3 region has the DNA TGTGCCAGCAGCCAAGATCCCGTACTTCGGCTCGTCTACGAGCAGTACTTC.

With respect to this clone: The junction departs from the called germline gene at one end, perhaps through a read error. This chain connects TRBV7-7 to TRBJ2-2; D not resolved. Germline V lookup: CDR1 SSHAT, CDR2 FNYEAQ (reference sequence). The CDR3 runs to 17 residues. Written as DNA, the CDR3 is TGTGCTAGCAGCTTAACTCCACTCGAAGGGTACACCGGGGAGCTGTTTTTT. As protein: CASSLTPLEGYTGELFF.

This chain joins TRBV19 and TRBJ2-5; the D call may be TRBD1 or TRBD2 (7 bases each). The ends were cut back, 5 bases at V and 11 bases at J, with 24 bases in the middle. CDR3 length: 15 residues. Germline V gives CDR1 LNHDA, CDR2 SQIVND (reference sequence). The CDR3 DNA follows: TGTGCCAGTAGTGGAACAGGGGACTACCAAGGTGCGCAGTACTTC. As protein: CASSGTGDYQGAQYF.

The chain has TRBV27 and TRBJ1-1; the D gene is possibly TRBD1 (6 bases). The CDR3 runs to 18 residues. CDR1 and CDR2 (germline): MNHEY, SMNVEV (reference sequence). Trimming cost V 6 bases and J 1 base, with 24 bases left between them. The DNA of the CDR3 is TGTGCCAGCAGCAAAGGAAGACAGGAGGTTTTTAAGAACACTGAAGCTTTCTTT. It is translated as CASSKGRQEVFKNTEAFF.

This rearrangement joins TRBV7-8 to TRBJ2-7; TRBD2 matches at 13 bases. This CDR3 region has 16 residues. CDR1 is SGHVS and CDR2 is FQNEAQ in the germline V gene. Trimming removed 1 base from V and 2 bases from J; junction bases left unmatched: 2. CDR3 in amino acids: CASSLGLAGGPYEQYF. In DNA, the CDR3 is TGTGCCAGCAGCTTAGGACTAGCGGGAGGCCCCTACGAGCAGTACTTC.

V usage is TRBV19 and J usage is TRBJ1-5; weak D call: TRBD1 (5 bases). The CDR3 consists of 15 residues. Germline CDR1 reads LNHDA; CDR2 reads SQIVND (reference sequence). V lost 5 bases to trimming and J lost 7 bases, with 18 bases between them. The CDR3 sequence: CASSQPLGGGQPQHF. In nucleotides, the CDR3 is TGTGCCAGTAGTCAGCCTTTGGGGGGAGGCCAGCCCCAGCATTTT.

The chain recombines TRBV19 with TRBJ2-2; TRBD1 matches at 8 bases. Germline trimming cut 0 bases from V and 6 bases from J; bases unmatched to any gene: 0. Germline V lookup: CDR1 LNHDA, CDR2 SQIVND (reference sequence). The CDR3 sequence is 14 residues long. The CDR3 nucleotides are TGTGCCAGTAGTATAGAGACAGGGGCCGGGGAGCTGTTTTTT. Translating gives CASSIETGAGELFF.

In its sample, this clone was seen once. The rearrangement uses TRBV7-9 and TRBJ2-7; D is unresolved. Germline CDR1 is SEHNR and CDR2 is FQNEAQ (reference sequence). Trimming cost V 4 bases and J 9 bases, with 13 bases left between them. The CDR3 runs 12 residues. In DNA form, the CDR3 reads TGTGCCAGCAGCTCAGCCGAACTCCTGCAGTACTTC. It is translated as CASSSAELLQYF. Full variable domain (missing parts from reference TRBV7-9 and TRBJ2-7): DTGVSQNPRHKITKRGQNVTFRCDPISEHNRLYWYRQTLGQGPEFLTYFQNEAQLEKSRLLSDRFSAERPKGSFSTLEIQRTEQGDSAMYLCASSSAELLQYFGPGTRLTVT.

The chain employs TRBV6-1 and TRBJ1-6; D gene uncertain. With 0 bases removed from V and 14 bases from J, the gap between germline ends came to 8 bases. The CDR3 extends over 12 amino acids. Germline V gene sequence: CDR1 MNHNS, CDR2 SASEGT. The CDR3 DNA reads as TGTGCCAGCAGTGAAGCGGGAAGGACCCTCCACTTT. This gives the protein CASSEAGRTLHF.

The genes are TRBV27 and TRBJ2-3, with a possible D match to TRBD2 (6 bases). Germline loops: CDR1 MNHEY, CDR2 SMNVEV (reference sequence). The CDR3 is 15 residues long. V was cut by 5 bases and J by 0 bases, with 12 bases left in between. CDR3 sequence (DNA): TGTGCCAGCAGTCCCTGGGGGGTGAGCACAGATACGCAGTATTTT. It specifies CASSPWGVSTDTQYF.

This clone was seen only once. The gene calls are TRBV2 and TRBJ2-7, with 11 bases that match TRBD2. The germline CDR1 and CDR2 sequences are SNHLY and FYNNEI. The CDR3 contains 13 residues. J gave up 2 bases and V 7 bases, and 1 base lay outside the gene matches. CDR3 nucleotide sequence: TGTGCCAGCAAACTAGCGGGAGCCTACGAGCAGTACTTC. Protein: CASKLAGAYEQYF.

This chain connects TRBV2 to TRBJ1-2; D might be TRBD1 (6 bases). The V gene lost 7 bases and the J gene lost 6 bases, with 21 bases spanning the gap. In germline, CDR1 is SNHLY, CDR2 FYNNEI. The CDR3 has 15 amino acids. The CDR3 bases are TGTGCCAGCATCAATGAAAGGGGGATGCGGGATGGCTACACCTTC. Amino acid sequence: CASINERGMRDGYTF.

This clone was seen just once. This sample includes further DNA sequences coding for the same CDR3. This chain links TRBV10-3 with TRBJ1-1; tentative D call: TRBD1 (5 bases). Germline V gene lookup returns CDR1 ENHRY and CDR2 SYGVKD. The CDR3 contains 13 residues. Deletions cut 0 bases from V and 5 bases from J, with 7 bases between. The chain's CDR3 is CAISESGGTEAFF. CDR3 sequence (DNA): TGTGCCATCAGTGAGTCGGGGGGGACTGAAGCTTTCTTT.

CDR3 coding DNA: TGTGCCAGCAGCCGCCTCAGCGGGATATACAATGAGCAGTTCTTC. Translated, it gives CASSRLSGIYNEQFF. This chain connects TRBV11-3 to TRBJ2-1; 7 positions match TRBD2. The CDR3 totals 15 residues. Per germline, CDR1 SGHNT and CDR2 YENEEA. J gave up 4 bases and V 5 bases, and 8 bases lay outside the gene matches.

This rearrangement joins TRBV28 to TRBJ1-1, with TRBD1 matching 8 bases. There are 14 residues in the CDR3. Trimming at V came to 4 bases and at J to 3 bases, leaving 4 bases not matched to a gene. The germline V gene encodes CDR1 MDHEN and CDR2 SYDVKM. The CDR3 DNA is TGTGCCAGCAGTTCGGACAGGGTGGACACTGAAGCTTTCTTT. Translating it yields CASSSDRVDTEAFF.

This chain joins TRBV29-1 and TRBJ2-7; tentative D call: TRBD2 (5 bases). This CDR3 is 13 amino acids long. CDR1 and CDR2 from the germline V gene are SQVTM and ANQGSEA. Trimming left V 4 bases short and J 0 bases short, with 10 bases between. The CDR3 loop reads CSVGGYSSYEQYF. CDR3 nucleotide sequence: TGCAGCGTTGGAGGGTATAGCTCCTACGAGCAGTACTTC.

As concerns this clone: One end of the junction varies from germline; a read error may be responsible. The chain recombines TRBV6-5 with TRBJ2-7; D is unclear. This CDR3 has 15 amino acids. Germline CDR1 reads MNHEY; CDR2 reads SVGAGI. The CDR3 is CASSDSTAKTYEQYF. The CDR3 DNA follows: TGTGCCAGCAGTGACTCCACAGCCAAGACCTACGAGCAGTACTTC.

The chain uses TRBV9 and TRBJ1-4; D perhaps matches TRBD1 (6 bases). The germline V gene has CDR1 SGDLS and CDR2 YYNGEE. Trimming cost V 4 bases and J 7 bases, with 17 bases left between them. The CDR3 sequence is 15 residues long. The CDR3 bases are TGTGCCAGCAGCCCCTCCCCACAGGGAGGTGAAAAACTGTTTTTT. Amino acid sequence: CASSPSPQGGEKLFF.

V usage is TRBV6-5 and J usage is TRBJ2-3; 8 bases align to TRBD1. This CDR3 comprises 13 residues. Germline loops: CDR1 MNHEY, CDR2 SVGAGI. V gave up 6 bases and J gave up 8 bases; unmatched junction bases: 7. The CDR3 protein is CASRITGGPTQYF. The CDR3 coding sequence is TGTGCCAGCAGAATTACAGGGGGGCCTACGCAGTATTTT.

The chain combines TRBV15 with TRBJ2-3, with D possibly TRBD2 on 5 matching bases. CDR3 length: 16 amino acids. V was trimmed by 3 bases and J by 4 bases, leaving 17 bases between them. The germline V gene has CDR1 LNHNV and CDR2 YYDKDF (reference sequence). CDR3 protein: CATSRVRGSTPDTQYF. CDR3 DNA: TGTGCCACCAGCAGGGTACGTGGGAGTACACCAGATACGCAGTATTTT.